This entry is about one T cell receptor (beta chain). The data originate from a study of Ad26.COV2.S vaccination and SARS-CoV-2 variants. The table came from immunoSEQ multiplex PCR; TCRdb's copy has only in-frame clones and leaves some out. The sample lists 200,000 to 300,000 clones; around 87% were seen once. Indicated treatment: 19 received Ad26.COV2.S at low or high dose, single or two shots; five or six received placebo; per-sample allocation not given. Day 63 following the first vaccine or placebo injection was when the samples were taken. The sample came from a Boston adult aged 18-55 years. The germline gives CDR1 SGHKS, CDR2 YYEKEE (reference sequence). With 4 bases clipped from V and 0 bases from J, the junction kept 6 bases outside the gene matches. The CDR3 sequence is 16 residues long.

The sequences come from peripheral blood, collected in a trial of Ad26.COV2.S vaccine versus placebo. The receptor was isolated from a person aged 18-60 years who received the Ad26.COV2.S COVID-19 vaccine or a placebo. The J gene is TRBJ2-2, the V gene TRBV5-5; 7 bases fit TRBD1. CDR3 DNA: TGTGCCAGCAGCCCCTGGGGACAGTCGAACACCGGGGAGCTGTTTTTT. It encodes CASSPWGQSNTGELFF.